A selection of T cell receptor beta chains follows, all from one sample in a study of blood T cells in healthy people across ages. TCRdb recomputed calls from the 5' RACE reads with MiXCR, one row per CDR3 protein. The table has hundreds of thousands of distinct CDR3 sequences, under 25% seen once. Sequencing was performed on blood. The receptors derive from a man in his 70s in good health. Each CDR3 is given with its conserved first and last residue. D genes are given only for firm matches. Clone size is not always given. Where it is, it says once, few, many or a class for expanded clones.

CASSDKSRDRVGNIQYF | TGTGCCAGCAGCGATAAGTCCCGGGACAGGGTTGGAAACATTCAGTACTTC | TRBD1 | TRBJ2-4 | TRBV7-8 | few
CASSQVLAGGSDTQYF | TGTGCCAGCAGCCAAGTCCTAGCGGGAGGGTCAGATACGCAGTATTTT | TRBD2 | TRBJ2-3 | TRBV3-1 | few
CATSRLDTDTQYF | TGTGCCACCAGCAGGCTGGACACAGATACGCAGTATTTT | . | TRBJ2-3 | TRBV15 | .
CASSQAVEQFF | TGTGCCAGCAGCCAAGCGGTAGAGCAGTTCTTC | . | TRBJ2-1 | TRBV14 | .
CASSTRQAADTQYF | TGCGCCAGCAGCACCCGACAGGCGGCAGATACGCAGTATTTT | . | TRBJ2-3 | TRBV5-1 | .
CASSLEDVSDTQYF | TGTGCCAGCAGCCTGGAGGACGTCTCAGATACGCAGTATTTT | . | TRBJ2-3 | TRBV7-9 | .
CASSLGVTADTQYF | TGTGCCAGCAGCCTCGGAGTTACCGCAGATACGCAGTATTTT | . | TRBJ2-3 | TRBV3-1 | few
CASSTHGGGEAFF | TGTGCCAGCAGTACCCACGGGGGGGGAGAAGCTTTCTTT | . | TRBJ1-1 | TRBV6-6 | few
CASSPDSQGLAYNEQFF | TGTGCCAGCAGCCCAGACTCGCAGGGCCTCGCCTACAATGAGCAGTTCTTC | . | TRBJ2-1 | TRBV7-6 | .
CSARQGATQPQHF | TGCAGTGCTAGACAGGGGGCGACTCAGCCCCAGCATTTT | TRBD1 | TRBJ1-5 | TRBV20-1 | .
CASSEGMGDQETQYF | TGTGCCAGCAGCGAGGGGATGGGAGACCAAGAGACCCAGTACTTC | . | TRBJ2-5 | TRBV9 | few
CASREPGQGAREQYF | TGTGCCAGCAGAGAACCGGGACAGGGGGCTCGCGAGCAGTACTTC | TRBD1 | TRBJ2-7 | TRBV2 | few
CASSVATGSDGYTF | TGTGCCAGCAGCGTAGCTACAGGGAGCGATGGCTACACCTTC | . | TRBJ1-2 | TRBV9 | .
CASSDLGRGETQYF | TGTGCCAGCAGTGATCTAGGGCGCGGCGAGACCCAGTACTTC | . | TRBJ2-5 | TRBV2 | .
CASSPGGLAYEQYF | TGCGCCAGCAGCCCTGGGGGACTAGCGTACGAGCAGTACTTC | TRBD2 | TRBJ2-7 | TRBV5-1 | .
CASSFGMDYEQYF | TGTGCCAGCAGCTTTGGGATGGACTACGAGCAGTACTTC | . | TRBJ2-7 | TRBV5-6 | .
CASSLMPGADGNTIYF | TGCGCCAGCAGCTTGATGCCGGGGGCGGATGGAAACACCATATATTTT | . | TRBJ1-3 | TRBV5-1 | few
CATSGTEDGYTF | TGTGCCACCAGCGGGACAGAAGATGGCTACACCTTC | TRBD1 | TRBJ1-2 | TRBV24-1 | .
CASSQNKQGQTQYF | TGCGCCAGCAGCCAAAATAAACAGGGTCAGACCCAGTACTTC | . | TRBJ2-5 | TRBV4-3 | few
CASSLVPDSYEQYF | TGCGCCAGCAGCTTGGTCCCGGACTCCTACGAGCAGTACTTC | . | TRBJ2-7 | TRBV5-1 | once
CASSRTSRGSGADTQYF | TGTGCCAGCAGCCGGACTAGTCGTGGAAGTGGGGCAGATACGCAGTATTTT | TRBD2 | TRBJ2-3 | TRBV7-9 | .
CASSSPIRSGNHNEQFF | TGTGCCAGCAGTTCCCCCATTCGTAGCGGGAACCACAATGAGCAGTTCTTC | TRBD2 | TRBJ2-1 | TRBV6-2/TRBV6-3 | few
CASSELSEQYF | TGTGCCAGCAGTGAATTAAGCGAGCAGTACTTC | . | TRBJ2-7 | TRBV25-1 | few
CASSSGTFGGYTF | TGTGCCAGCAGTTCAGGGACCTTTGGTGGCTACACCTTC | . | TRBJ1-2 | TRBV12-3/TRBV12-4 | .